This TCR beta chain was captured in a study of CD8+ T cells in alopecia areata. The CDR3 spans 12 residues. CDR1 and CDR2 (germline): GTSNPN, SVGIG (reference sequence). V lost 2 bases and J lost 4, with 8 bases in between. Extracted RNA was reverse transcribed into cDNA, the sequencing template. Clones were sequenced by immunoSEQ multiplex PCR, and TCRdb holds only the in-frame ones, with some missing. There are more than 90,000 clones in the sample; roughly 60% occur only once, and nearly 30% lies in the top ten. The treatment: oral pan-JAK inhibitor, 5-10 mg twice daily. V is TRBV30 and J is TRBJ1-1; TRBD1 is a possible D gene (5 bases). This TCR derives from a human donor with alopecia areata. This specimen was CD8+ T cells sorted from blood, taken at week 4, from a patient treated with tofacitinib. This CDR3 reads CAWSFGATEAFF. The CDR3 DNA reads TGTGCCTGGAGTTTCGGGGCCACTGAAGCTTTCTTT.